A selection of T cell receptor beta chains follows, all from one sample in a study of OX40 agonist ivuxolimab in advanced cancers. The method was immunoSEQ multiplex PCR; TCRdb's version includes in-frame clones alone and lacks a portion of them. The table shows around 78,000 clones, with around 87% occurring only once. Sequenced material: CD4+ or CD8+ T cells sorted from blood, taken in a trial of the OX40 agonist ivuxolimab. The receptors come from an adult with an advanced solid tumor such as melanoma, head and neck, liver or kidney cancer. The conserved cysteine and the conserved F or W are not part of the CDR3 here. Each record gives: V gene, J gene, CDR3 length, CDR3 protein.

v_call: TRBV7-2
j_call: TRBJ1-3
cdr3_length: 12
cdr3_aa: ASTQGQGGNTIY

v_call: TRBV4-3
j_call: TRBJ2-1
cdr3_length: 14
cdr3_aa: ASSQDPPASYNEQF

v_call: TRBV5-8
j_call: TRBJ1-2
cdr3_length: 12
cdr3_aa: ASSLGTVYYGYT

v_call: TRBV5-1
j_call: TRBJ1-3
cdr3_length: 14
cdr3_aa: ASSLGEADSGNTIY

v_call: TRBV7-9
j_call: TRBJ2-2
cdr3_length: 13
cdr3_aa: ASSLQGASTGELF

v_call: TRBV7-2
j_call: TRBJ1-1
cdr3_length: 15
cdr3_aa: ASSFRGPGQGNTEAF

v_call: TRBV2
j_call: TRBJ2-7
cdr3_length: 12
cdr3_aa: ASFPGQGTYEQY

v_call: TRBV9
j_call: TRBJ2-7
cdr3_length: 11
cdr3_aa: ASSVGPDYEQY

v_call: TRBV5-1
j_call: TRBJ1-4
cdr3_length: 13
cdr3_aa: ASSSGQGLSEKLF

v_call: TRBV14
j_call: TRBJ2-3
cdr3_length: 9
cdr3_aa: ASSLVDTQY

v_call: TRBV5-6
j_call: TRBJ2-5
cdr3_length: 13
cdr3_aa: ASSLVLAGLETQY

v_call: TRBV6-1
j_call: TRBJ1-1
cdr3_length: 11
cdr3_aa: ASSAQMNTEAF

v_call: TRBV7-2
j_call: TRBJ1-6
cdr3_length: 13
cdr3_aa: ASSLEGQGGSPLH

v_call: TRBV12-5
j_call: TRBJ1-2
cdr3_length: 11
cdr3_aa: ASGAGTGDGYT

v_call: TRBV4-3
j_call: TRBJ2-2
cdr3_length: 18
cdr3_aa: ASSQAALSLPGAVFGELF

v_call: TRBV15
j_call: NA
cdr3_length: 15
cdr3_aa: ATSRGALAGGTYEQY